The 18 T cell receptor beta chains below all came from one sample that was sequenced in a study of Graves' ophthalmopathy and Graves' hyperthyroidism (dated by TCRdb to between 2017 and 2018). The sample was run on an Illumina HiSeq 2000. For repertoire sequencing, the TCR beta CDR3 regions were amplified from RNA transcripts. The first round was an RT-PCR using HTBI primers with the Qiagen OneStep RT-PCR kit, and this first round was followed by a second-round multiplex PCR, then size selection and purification. TCRdb's own reprocessing of the public reads used fastp at Q25 and MiXCR and kept productive beta chains. Duplicate CDR3 protein sequences are folded into a single record with the most common DNA and genes. The sample records a few hundred thousand distinct CDR3 sequences, about a fifth of which are singletons. Around 45% of the sample is in the top ten clones. Sequenced: peripheral blood. The receptors come from a woman aged 50 to 60 with Graves' ophthalmopathy. Donor details come from another sample of the same person, matched by shared clones.

This clonotype showed up just a few times. This sequence joins TRBV4-2 and TRBJ2-2; TRBD2 matches 11 bases. This CDR3 contains 16 residues. J lost 7 bases, V lost 1 base, and 5 bases had no gene match. Germline-derived CDR1 and CDR2 are LGHNA and YNFKEQ. The CDR3 protein is CASSQATSGKLGELFF. In DNA form, the CDR3 reads TGTGCCAGCAGCCAAGCGACTAGCGGGAAACTCGGGGAGCTGTTTTTT.

This clonotype came up many times. This chain links TRBV20-1 with TRBJ2-7; a weak D match, TRBD2 (5 bases). V gave up 3 bases and J gave up 4 bases, with 10 bases separating them. The CDR3 sequence is 12 residues long. Germline V CDR1 and CDR2: DFQATT, SNEGSKA (reference sequence). CDR3 nucleotide sequence: TGCAGTGCTAGTTCAAGCGGATACGAGCAGTACTTC. The encoded protein is CSASSSGYEQYF.

As to this clonotype: Germline is not matched at one junction end, which may reflect a read error. The genes are TRBV19 and TRBJ1-1; 7 nucleotides align to TRBD1. Germline V gives CDR1 LNHDA, CDR2 SQIVND (reference sequence). CDR3 length equals 16 residues. CDR3 in DNA: TGTGCTAGTAGTATGGGGGGACAGCTTAAGATCACTGAAGCTTTCTTT. Translated: CASSMGGQLKITEAFF.

V usage is TRBV29-1 and J usage is TRBJ1-1; 8 bases match TRBD1. CDR3 length equals 15 residues. Germline V CDR1 and CDR2: SQVTM, ANQGSEA. The ends lost 3 bases at V and 1 base at J; junction bases unmatched: 7. CDR3 in DNA: TGCAGCGTTGATCGGACTGGACAGGGGAACACTGAAGCTTTCTTT. It translates to CSVDRTGQGNTEAFF.

This clonotype was counted ten times or more. The rearrangement joins TRBV4-1 to TRBJ2-5; D call uncertain. Germline V CDR1 and CDR2: MGHRA, YSYEKL. V lost 0 bases, J lost 1 base, and 9 bases lay in between. The CDR3 is 15 amino acids. This CDR3 is CASSQDGLAQETQYF. In DNA, the CDR3 is TGCGCCAGCAGCCAAGACGGGCTCGCCCAAGAGACCCAGTACTTC.

Of note for this clonotype: A read error may be the cause here, since a much bigger clone is one base away. The chain employs TRBV2 and TRBJ2-2; D gene ambiguous. This CDR3 has 12 amino acids. V shed 6 bases and J shed 7 bases, with 9 bases lying between them. The germline V gene encodes CDR1 SNHLY and CDR2 FYNNEI. This chain's CDR3 is CASRGYRGELFF. CDR3 nucleotides: TGTGCCAGCAGGGGGTATCGCGGGGAGCTGTTTTTT.

This clonotype has a count of ten or more. The chain combines TRBV12-3 or TRBV12-4 with TRBJ2-7; the match to TRBD2 covers 16 bases. The J segment lost 4 bases and the V segment lost 6 bases, leaving 3 bases of the junction unmatched. The CDR3 totals 15 residues. The chain's CDR3 is CASSPGLAGGYEQYF. The CDR3 nucleotides read TGTGCCAGCAGCCCGGGACTAGCGGGAGGGTACGAGCAGTACTTC.

This clonotype has at least ten counts. The chain uses TRBV12-3 or TRBV12-4 and TRBJ2-7, with 10 bases that match TRBD2. The CDR3 covers 14 residues. Germline trimming cut 5 bases from V and 4 bases from J; bases unmatched to any gene: 5. The CDR3 loop is CASSKREGSYEQYF. CDR3 DNA sequence: TGTGCCAGCAGTAAGCGGGAGGGCTCTTACGAGCAGTACTTC.

This clonotype was counted once. This chain connects TRBV12-3 or TRBV12-4 to TRBJ2-2; tentative D call: TRBD1 (6 bases). V shed 1 base and J shed 7 bases, with 10 bases lying between them. The CDR3 runs 14 residues. DNA of the CDR3: TGTGCCAGCAGTTTAGGCAGGGGCGGCGGGGAGCTGTTTTTT. Residues: CASSLGRGGGELFF.

This clonotype was detected ten times or more. The J gene is TRBJ2-4, the V gene TRBV3-1; tentatively, D is TRBD2 (5 bases). This CDR3 spans 15 amino acids. The V and J ends lost 4 bases and 0 bases respectively, with 10 bases between them. CDR1 is LGHDT and CDR2 is YNNKEL in the germline V gene (reference sequence). CDR3 nucleotide sequence: TGTGCCAGCAGCCCAGCGGTGATAGCCAAAAACATTCAGTACTTC. Translation gives CASSPAVIAKNIQYF.

This clonotype was picked up many times. The chain is built from TRBV7-2 and TRBJ1-1; D is undetermined. Germline values: CDR1 SGHTA, CDR2 FQGNSA. The V and J ends lost 4 bases and 1 base respectively, with 7 bases between them. The CDR3 totals 13 residues. In nucleotides, the CDR3 is TGTGCCAGCAGCTACGGCGCGAACACTGAAGCTTTCTTT. Translation: CASSYGANTEAFF.

The chain combines TRBV28 with TRBJ2-7; 7 nucleotides line up with TRBD2. Germline trimming cut 7 bases from V and 3 bases from J; bases unmatched to any gene: 6. The CDR3 spans 13 residues. The germline V gene encodes CDR1 MDHEN and CDR2 SYDVKM. The CDR3 spells CASTLGTNYEQYF. The CDR3 nucleotides are TGTGCCAGCACCCTAGGGACTAACTACGAGCAGTACTTC.

Many counts were recorded for this clonotype. V and J are TRBV2 and TRBJ2-7; D remains ambiguous. Trimming removed 6 bases at V and 6 bases at J, with 18 bases between. Germline V gives CDR1 SNHLY, CDR2 FYNNEI. This CDR3 is 14 amino acids long. For the CDR3, the DNA is TGTGCCAGCAGAGAGCATGGCCCCGGGTCCGAGCAGTACTTC. Amino acid sequence: CASREHGPGSEQYF.

This clonotype was seen ten or more times. This chain uses TRBV20-1 with TRBJ1-1; possibly TRBD1 for D (5 bases). Trimming removed 3 bases at V and 1 base at J, with 15 bases between. The germline CDR1 and CDR2 sequences are DFQATT and SNEGSKA (reference sequence). CDR3 length: 15 amino acids. CDR3 DNA: TGCAGTGCTAGGGGCTCGCAGGGAAAGAACACTGAAGCTTTCTTT. Its translation is CSARGSQGKNTEAFF.

This clonotype was recorded many times. The J gene is TRBJ1-1, the V gene TRBV5-5; 8 nucleotides line up with TRBD1. The CDR3 runs 15 residues. Germline loops: CDR1 SGHKS, CDR2 YYEKEE (reference sequence). J gave up 6 bases and V 4 bases, and 11 bases lay outside the gene matches. CDR3 residues: CASSIHGQGFAEAFF. CDR3 coding DNA: TGTGCCAGCAGCATCCATGGACAGGGTTTTGCTGAAGCTTTCTTT.

This rearrangement joins TRBV12-3 or TRBV12-4 to TRBJ2-2; TRBD2 agrees at 9 bases. The CDR3 sequence is 15 residues long. V lost 3 bases, J lost 5 bases, and 4 bases stayed unmatched. The CDR3 sequence: CASSFVTSGTGELFF. CDR3 sequence (DNA): TGTGCCAGCAGTTTCGTTACTAGCGGGACCGGGGAGCTGTTTTTT.

The sample holds a few counts of this clonotype. V and J are TRBV5-5 and TRBJ2-5; 7 bases are a match to TRBD1. Germline V gene lookup returns CDR1 SGHKS and CDR2 YYEKEE (reference sequence). The V segment lost 4 bases and the J segment 1 base; nucleotides outside the gene matches: 4. The CDR3 has 14 amino acids. The CDR3 here is CASSAQGIQETQYF. The CDR3, as DNA: TGTGCCAGCAGCGCACAGGGGATCCAAGAGACCCAGTACTTC.

The chain has TRBV18 and TRBJ2-1; TRBD2 matches at 13 bases. CDR1 and CDR2 from the germline V gene are KGHSH and LQKENI. V was clipped by 5 bases and J by 5 bases; unmatched bases: 12. This CDR3 is built from 18 residues. CDR3 region: CASSRTSGSPRGDNEQFF. CDR3 nucleotides: TGTGCCAGCTCAAGGACTAGCGGGAGTCCCCGGGGAGACAATGAGCAGTTCTTC.